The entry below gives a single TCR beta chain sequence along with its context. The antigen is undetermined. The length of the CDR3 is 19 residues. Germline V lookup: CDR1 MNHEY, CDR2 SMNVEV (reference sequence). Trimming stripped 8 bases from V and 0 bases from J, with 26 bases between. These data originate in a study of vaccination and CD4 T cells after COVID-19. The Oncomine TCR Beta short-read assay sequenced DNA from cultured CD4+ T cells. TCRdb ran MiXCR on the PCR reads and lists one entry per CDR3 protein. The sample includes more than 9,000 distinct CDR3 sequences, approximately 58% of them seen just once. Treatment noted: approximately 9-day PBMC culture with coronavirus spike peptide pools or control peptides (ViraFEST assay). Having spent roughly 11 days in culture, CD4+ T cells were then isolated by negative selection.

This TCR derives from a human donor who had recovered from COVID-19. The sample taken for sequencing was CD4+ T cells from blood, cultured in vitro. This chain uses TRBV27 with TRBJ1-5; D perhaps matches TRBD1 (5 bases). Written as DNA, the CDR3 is TGTGCCAGCCCCACGGGACGAACGACCAACTTCTATAGCAATCAGCCCCAGCATTTT. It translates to CASPTGRTTNFYSNQPQHF.